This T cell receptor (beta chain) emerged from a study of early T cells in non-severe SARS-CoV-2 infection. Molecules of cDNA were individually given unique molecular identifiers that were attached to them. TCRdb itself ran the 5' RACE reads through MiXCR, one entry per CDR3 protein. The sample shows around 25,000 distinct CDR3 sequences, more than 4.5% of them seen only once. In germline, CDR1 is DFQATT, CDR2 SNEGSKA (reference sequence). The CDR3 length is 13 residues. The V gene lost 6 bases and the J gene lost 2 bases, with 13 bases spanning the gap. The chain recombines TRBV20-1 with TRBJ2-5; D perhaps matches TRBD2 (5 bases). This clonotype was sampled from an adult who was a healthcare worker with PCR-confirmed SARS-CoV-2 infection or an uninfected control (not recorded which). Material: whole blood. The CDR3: CSAREGVQETQYF. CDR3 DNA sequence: TGCAGTGCCCGAGAGGGCGTTCAAGAGACCCAGTACTTC.